Sequencing of this T cell receptor beta chain was carried out in a study of cytomegalovirus exposure and HLA in healthy donors. Study results and limitations: The authors excluded some V segments, including TRBV6-2 and TRBV6-3, as indistinguishable.

V was clipped by 1 base and J by 4 bases, with 10 bases between them. Germline V CDR1 and CDR2: MGHDK, SYGVNS. The CDR3 loop spans 14 amino acids. PCR amplification relied on 60 Vbeta primers (plus 13 Jbeta primers). Original processing methods: Tens of millions of unique TCR beta chains, roughly 11 million of them shared, were counted by a later analysis. Sequencing was performed with immunoSEQ multiplex PCR; in TCRdb, only in-frame clones are kept and a portion is missing. The V and J calls and clone size were taken over from that table, and D and trimming were inferred from the DNA. Of roughly 120,000 clones in the sample, less than 75% were seen once. About this clone itself: What it recognizes is unknown.

The sequence derives from a woman between 40 and 55 years old in good health and CMV-seronegative. Sequencing was carried out using PBMCs. This chain links TRBV25-1 with TRBJ1-2; possibly TRBD1 for D (5 bases). DNA for the CDR3: TGTGCCAGCAGTGAATTTGAGACAGCCTATGGCTACACCTTC. Translated, it gives CASSEFETAYGYTF.